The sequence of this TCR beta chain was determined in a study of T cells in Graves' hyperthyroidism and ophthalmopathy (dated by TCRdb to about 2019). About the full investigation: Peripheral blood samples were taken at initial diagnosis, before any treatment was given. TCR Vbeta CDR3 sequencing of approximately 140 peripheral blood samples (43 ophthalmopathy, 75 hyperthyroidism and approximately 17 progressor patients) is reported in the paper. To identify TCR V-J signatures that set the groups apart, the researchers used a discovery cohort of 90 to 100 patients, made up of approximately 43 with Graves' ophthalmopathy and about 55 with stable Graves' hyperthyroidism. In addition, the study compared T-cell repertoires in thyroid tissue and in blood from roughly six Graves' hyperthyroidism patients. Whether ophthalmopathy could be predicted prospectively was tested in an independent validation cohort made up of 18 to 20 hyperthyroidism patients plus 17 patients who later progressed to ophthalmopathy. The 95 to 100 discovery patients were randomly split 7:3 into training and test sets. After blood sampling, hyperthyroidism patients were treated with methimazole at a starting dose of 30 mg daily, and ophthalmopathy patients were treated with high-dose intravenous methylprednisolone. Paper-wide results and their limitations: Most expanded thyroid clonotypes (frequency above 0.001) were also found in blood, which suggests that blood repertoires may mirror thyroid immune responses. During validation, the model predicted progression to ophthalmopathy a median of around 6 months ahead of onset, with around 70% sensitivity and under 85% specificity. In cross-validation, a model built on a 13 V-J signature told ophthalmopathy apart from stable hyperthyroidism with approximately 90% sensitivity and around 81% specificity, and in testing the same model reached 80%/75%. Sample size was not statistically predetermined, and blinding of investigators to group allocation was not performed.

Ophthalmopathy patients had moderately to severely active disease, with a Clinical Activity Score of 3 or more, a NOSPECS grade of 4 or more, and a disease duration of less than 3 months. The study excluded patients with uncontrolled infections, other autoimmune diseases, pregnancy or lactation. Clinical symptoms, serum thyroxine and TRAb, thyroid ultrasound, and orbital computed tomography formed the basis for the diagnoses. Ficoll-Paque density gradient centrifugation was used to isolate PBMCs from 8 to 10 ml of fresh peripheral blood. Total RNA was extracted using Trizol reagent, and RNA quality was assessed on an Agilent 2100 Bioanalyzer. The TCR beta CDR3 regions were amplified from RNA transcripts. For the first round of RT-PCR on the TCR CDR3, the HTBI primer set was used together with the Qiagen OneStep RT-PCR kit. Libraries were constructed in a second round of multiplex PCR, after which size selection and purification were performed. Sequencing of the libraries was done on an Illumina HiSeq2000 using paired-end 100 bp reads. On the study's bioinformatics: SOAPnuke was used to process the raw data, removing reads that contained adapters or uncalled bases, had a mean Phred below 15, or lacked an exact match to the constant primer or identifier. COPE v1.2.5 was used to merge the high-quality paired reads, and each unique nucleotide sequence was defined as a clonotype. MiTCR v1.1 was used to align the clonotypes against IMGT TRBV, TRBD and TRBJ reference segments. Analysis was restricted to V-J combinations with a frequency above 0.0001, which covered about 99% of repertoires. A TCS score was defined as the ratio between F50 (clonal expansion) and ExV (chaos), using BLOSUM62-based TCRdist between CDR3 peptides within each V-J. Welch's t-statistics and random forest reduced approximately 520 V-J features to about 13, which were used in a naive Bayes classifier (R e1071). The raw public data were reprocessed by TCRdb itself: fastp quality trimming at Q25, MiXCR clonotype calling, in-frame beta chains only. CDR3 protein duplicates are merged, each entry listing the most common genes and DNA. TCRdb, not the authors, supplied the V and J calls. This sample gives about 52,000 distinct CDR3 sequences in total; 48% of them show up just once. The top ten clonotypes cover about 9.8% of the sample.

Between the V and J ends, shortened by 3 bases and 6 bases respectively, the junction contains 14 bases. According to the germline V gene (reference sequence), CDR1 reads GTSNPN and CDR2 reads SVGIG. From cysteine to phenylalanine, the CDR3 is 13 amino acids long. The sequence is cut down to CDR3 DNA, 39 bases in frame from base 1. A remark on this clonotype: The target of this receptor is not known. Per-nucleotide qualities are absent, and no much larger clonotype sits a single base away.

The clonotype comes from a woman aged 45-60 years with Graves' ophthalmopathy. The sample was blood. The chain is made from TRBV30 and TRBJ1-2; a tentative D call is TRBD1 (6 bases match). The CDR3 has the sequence CAWRGTTWDGYTF. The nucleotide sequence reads TGTGCCTGGAGAGGGACAACATGGGATGGCTACACCTTC. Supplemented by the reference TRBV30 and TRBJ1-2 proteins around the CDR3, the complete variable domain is SQTIHQWPATLVQPVGSPLSLECTVEGTSNPNLYWYRQAAGRGLQLLFYSVGIGQISSEVPQNLSASRPQDRQFILSSKKLLLSDSGFYLCAWRGTTWDGYTFGSGTRLTVV.